The 15 T cell receptor beta chains below all came from one sample that was sequenced in a study of T cell changes during pregnancy in multiple sclerosis. Assay: immunoSEQ multiplex PCR; the TCRdb copy retains only in-frame clones and omits some. The sample shows some 57,000 clones, 91% of them seen only once. The sequenced sample was CD4+ T cells from peripheral blood mononuclear cells, obtained in the first trimester of pregnancy. These receptors all come from a female donor with multiple sclerosis, enrolled in a pregnancy study.

The J gene is TRBJ1-2, the V gene TRBV7-2; D not resolved. Germline V gene lookup returns CDR1 SGHTA and CDR2 FQGNSA. The ends were cut back, 0 bases at V and 10 bases at J, with 18 bases in the middle. The CDR3 is 15 amino acids. The CDR3 nucleotides are TGTGCCAGCAGCTTAGCGCTTCCCAACGAGAGGGTCTACACCTTC. The encoded protein is CASSLALPNERVYTF.

CDR3 nucleotide sequence: TGCGCCAGCCTAGGCCCCGGGACTACAGGGAATTCTGGGGCCAACGTCCTGACTTTC. Translating it yields CASLGPGTTGNSGANVLTF. The V call is TRBV10-1, the J call TRBJ2-6; perhaps TRBD2 as D (7 bases). Trimming shortened V by 8 bases and J by 1 base, and 24 bases separated the two germline ends. The germline V gene encodes CDR1 WNHNN and CDR2 SYGVQD (reference sequence). There are 19 residues in the CDR3.

In this sample, this clone turned up a few times. The rearrangement joins TRBV29-1 to TRBJ1-1; D gene unclear. Germline V gene lookup returns CDR1 SQVTM and CDR2 ANQGSEA. V was pared by 7 bases and J by 1 base, with 10 bases between. This CDR3 is built from 12 residues. As DNA, the CDR3 is TGCAGCGCATACCCAGGGAACACTGAAGCTTTCTTT. Translation: CSAYPGNTEAFF.

This chain connects TRBV10-3 to TRBJ1-3; D may be TRBD1 (5 bases). CDR1 is ENHRY and CDR2 is SYGVKD in the germline V gene. The CDR3 covers 14 residues. Trimming took 8 bases from V and 0 from J, leaving 11 bases between them. The CDR3 coding sequence is TGTGCCATCGGGGCAGACAGCTCTGGAAACACCATATATTTT. Its protein is CAIGADSSGNTIYF.

This chain connects TRBV7-2 to TRBJ2-1; D is perhaps TRBD2 (7 bases). V shed 5 bases and J shed 4 bases, with 18 bases lying between them. Per the germline V gene, CDR1 is SGHTA and CDR2 is FQGNSA. This CDR3 region has 16 residues. This CDR3 reads CASSNPRGGEYNEQFF. CDR3 bases: TGTGCCAGCAGCAACCCGAGGGGGGGTGAGTACAATGAGCAGTTCTTC.

The CDR3 protein is CASSLRSGRAGNQETQYF. The CDR3 DNA reads as TGTGCCAGCAGCCTCCGATCTGGGAGGGCAGGGAACCAAGAGACCCAGTACTTC. The V gene is TRBV7-2, the J gene TRBJ2-5; 7 positions match TRBD2. Losses at the gene ends were 5 bases for V and 0 bases for J; bases not matched to a gene: 15. The CDR3 spans 18 residues. CDR1 and CDR2 (germline): SGHTA, FQGNSA.

The chain recombines TRBV30 with TRBJ2-7, with 9 bases lining up with TRBD2. J was trimmed by 3 bases and V by 2 bases; bases with no gene match: 2. This CDR3 has 13 residues. Germline values: CDR1 GTSNPN, CDR2 SVGIG (reference sequence). CDR3 sequence: CAWSLSGSYEQYF. CDR3 bases: TGTGCCTGGAGTCTTAGCGGGAGCTACGAGCAGTACTTC.

This clone appeared a single time. A read error may produce the germline difference seen at one junction end. The rearrangement uses TRBV7-7 and TRBJ2-7; tentative D call: TRBD1 (6 bases). The germline CDR1 and CDR2 sequences are SSHAT and FNYEAQ (reference sequence). CDR3 length: 17 amino acids. The CDR3 nucleotides are TGTGCTAGCAGCTTAGTCGGTCGGTCAAGGGGGTCCTACGAGCAGTACTTC. Amino acids: CASSLVGRSRGSYEQYF.

The sample holds a few counts of this clone. J is TRBJ1-6 and V is TRBV19, with 9 bases identical to TRBD1. V lost 5 bases to trimming and J lost 9 bases; unmatched junction nucleotides: 8. CDR1 is LNHDA and CDR2 is SQIVND in the germline V gene (reference sequence). This CDR3 comprises 15 residues. CDR3 nucleotide sequence: TGTGCCAGTAGTGCGGGACAGGGAGGTGTTTCACCCCTCCACTTT. This encodes CASSAGQGGVSPLHF.

The gene calls are TRBV5-4 and TRBJ2-7, with TRBD1 matching over 8 bases. V lost 4 bases and J lost 2; bases outside the gene matches: 5. The germline CDR1 and CDR2 sequences are SGHNT and YYREEE (reference sequence). The CDR3 consists of 14 residues. CDR3 in amino acids: CASSQGAVAYEQYF. DNA of the CDR3: TGTGCCAGCAGCCAGGGGGCTGTGGCCTACGAGCAGTACTTC.

The chain couples TRBV11-2 to TRBJ2-5, with D tentatively TRBD1 (6 bases). This CDR3 is 14 amino acids long. Trimming shortened V by 5 bases and J by 7 bases, and 17 bases separated the two germline ends. Germline lookup yields CDR1 SGHAT and CDR2 FQNNGV. The chain's CDR3 is CASSQRTASGTQYF. CDR3 coding DNA: TGTGCCAGCAGCCAGAGGACAGCGTCGGGGACCCAGTACTTC. Full variable domain (rest looked up from reference TRBV11-2 and TRBJ2-5): EAGVAQSPRYKIIEKRQSVAFWCNPISGHATLYWYQQILGQGPKLLIQFQNNGVVDDSQLPKDRFSAERLKGVDSTLKIQPAKLEDSAVYLCASSQRTASGTQYFGPGTRLLVL.

The chain joins TRBV7-6 to TRBJ2-1; D is ambiguous. Germline V gives CDR1 SGHVS, CDR2 FNYEAQ. This CDR3 contains 15 residues. The germline V and J ends were trimmed by 1 base and 6 bases, with 13 bases remaining between them. CDR3 residues: CASSLGFQVGNEQFF. The DNA for the CDR3 is TGTGCCAGCAGCTTAGGTTTCCAGGTTGGCAATGAGCAGTTCTTC.

The V gene is TRBV14, the J gene TRBJ2-1, with 10 bases fitting TRBD2. The ends lost 1 base at V and 6 bases at J; junction bases unmatched: 3. CDR1 and CDR2 from the germline V gene are SGHDN and FVKESK. This CDR3 comprises 15 residues. In DNA form, the CDR3 reads TGTGCCAGCAGCCAAGCTAGCGGGGGTATCAATGAGCAGTTCTTC. Amino acid sequence: CASSQASGGINEQFF.

The rearrangement links TRBV27 to TRBJ1-1; a possible D gene is TRBD1 (6 bases). There are 15 residues in the CDR3. Trimming removed 4 bases at V and 2 bases at J, with 14 bases between. Germline assignment: CDR1 MNHEY and CDR2 SMNVEV (reference sequence). The DNA for the CDR3 is TGTGCCAGCAGTTCCCCCTGGGGACAAAACACTGAAGCTTTCTTT. This translates into CASSSPWGQNTEAFF.

This clone was counted between two and nine times. The chain is built from TRBV7-9 and TRBJ1-2; weak D call: TRBD1 (6 bases). Germline V CDR1 and CDR2: SEHNR, FQNEAQ (reference sequence). This CDR3 has 13 residues. Trimming removed 8 bases at V and 4 bases at J, with 14 bases between. CDR3 bases: TGTGCCAGCTACAGGGCCGGCGGCTATGGCTACACCTTC. Its protein is CASYRAGGYGYTF.